Listed below are T cell receptor beta chains from one sample, sequenced in a study of blood T cell repertoires in COVID-19. Clones were read by immunoSEQ multiplex PCR, and TCRdb kept only the in-frame ones, dropping some. Seen here are around 370,000 clones, around nine tenths observed once, and the top ten hold more than 0.95%. The specimen was PBMCs or T cells enriched from blood (not recorded which). The receptors come from a woman aged 18-30 years who had recovered from COVID-19. Both conserved end residues are part of each CDR3. Each record gives: CDR3 DNA, CDR3 protein, D gene, J gene, clone size, V gene. The D gene is left open where the match is weak. Part of the rows lack a size; the others show once, few, many or a class for expanded clones.

CDR3 DNA: TGTGCCAGCAGCCCTGCTGCCAGTGGACAGTTGAATTCACCCCTCCACTTT; CDR3 protein: CASSPAASGQLNSPLHF; D gene: .; J gene: TRBJ1-6; clone size: .; V gene: TRBV9
CDR3 DNA: TGTGCCAGCGGAGGAGGAAGCGAGCAGTACTTC; CDR3 protein: CASGGGSEQYF; D gene: .; J gene: TRBJ2-7; clone size: .; V gene: TRBV6-5
CDR3 DNA: TGTGCCAGCAGCCAAGATGGGTCAGGGGGGAACTATGGCTACACCTTC; CDR3 protein: CASSQDGSGGNYGYTF; D gene: TRBD1; J gene: TRBJ1-2; clone size: .; V gene: TRBV14
CDR3 DNA: TGTGCCAGCAGCTGGCCCGCCGGGAGAGACAATGAGCAGTTCTTC; CDR3 protein: CASSWPAGRDNEQFF; D gene: .; J gene: TRBJ2-1; clone size: .; V gene: TRBV5-8
CDR3 DNA: TGTGCCAGCAGCCCCGGACAGGGGAGAATCGGAAACACCATATATTTT; CDR3 protein: CASSPGQGRIGNTIYF; D gene: TRBD1; J gene: TRBJ1-3; clone size: .; V gene: TRBV7-9
CDR3 DNA: TGCAGCGTTTACTCCTACGACAGGGGGCGATTCAAACCTTTCTTT; CDR3 protein: CSVYSYDRGRFKPFF; D gene: TRBD1; J gene: TRBJ1-1; clone size: once; V gene: TRBV29-1
CDR3 DNA: TGTGCCAGCAGCTCAACCCGAATTAGCGGGGGCTACACCGGGGAGCTGTTTTTT; CDR3 protein: CASSSTRISGGYTGELFF; D gene: TRBD2; J gene: TRBJ2-2; clone size: .; V gene: TRBV13
CDR3 DNA: TGTGCCTGGAGCTGGGGGGACACTGAAGCTTTCTTT; CDR3 protein: CAWSWGDTEAFF; D gene: .; J gene: TRBJ1-1; clone size: once; V gene: TRBV30
CDR3 DNA: TGCGCCAGCAGCCAAGAGGGGGGGATGGGGTACGAGCAGTACTTC; CDR3 protein: CASSQEGGMGYEQYF; D gene: TRBD2; J gene: TRBJ2-7; clone size: .; V gene: TRBV4-3
CDR3 DNA: TGTGCCAGCAGTTTATTCGGACAGGCCCGAACCGGGGAGCTGTTTTTT; CDR3 protein: CASSLFGQARTGELFF; D gene: TRBD1; J gene: TRBJ2-2; clone size: .; V gene: TRBV28